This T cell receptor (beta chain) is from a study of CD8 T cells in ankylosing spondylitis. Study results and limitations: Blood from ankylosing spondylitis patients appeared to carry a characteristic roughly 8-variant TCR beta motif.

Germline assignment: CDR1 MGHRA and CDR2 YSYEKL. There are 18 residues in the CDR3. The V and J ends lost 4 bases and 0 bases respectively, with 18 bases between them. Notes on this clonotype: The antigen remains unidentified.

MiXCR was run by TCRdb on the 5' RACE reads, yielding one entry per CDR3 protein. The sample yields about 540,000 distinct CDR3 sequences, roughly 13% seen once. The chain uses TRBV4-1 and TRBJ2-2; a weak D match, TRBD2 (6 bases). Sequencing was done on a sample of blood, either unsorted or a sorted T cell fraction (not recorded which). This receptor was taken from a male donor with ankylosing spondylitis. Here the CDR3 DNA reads TGCGCCAGCAGCCCCCAAGGAGGGATCGGACCGAACACCGGGGAGCTGTTTTTT. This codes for CASSPQGGIGPNTGELFF.